The present T cell receptor (beta chain) was sequenced within a study of cytomegalovirus exposure and HLA in healthy donors (TCRdb year 2017). Study-wide context: According to an earlier analysis of 587 of the donors, roughly 180 million T cells yielded 117 million unique TCR beta sequences and around 280 Gb of sequence data. An early release covering roughly 580 HLA-typed donors comprised around 300 gigabases of sequencing data and about 90 million unique TCR sequences. Of the 350 to 400 genotyped donors, approximately 80% fell in the genetic ancestry cluster associated with self-reported Caucasian donors. The study aimed to test whether signatures of past pathogen exposure could be identified by cataloging public T cell receptors. The study profiled the T cell repertoires of more than 500 subjects by immunosequencing and related them to cytomegalovirus serostatus. A separate validation cohort of over a hundred different subjects was used in addition to the 666-subject first cohort. To predict cytomegalovirus infection status, the study brought together high-throughput TCR immunosequencing, statistical association of individual TCRs with disease status, and machine learning. To study patterns of TCR occurrence, a later analysis re-analyzed previously published TCR beta repertoires from more than 550 donors and added high-resolution HLA genotyping. In the later analysis, no new phenotypic data were used to find candidate immune exposures; instead, reliance was placed on TCR beta sequences and their occurrence across donors. To decide whether each TCR beta V gene segment behaved as functional or pseudogenic, an earlier analysis of some 600 of the donors relied on high-throughput TCR beta sequencing. Donor age, sex, ethnicity and CMV serostatus were compiled alongside the repertoire data. A later genetic analysis used genome-wide SNP genotypes for 398 of the 666 donors, treating that subset as a discovery cohort. Every discovery cohort repertoire had been produced on one sequencing platform. HLA typing included class I and class II loci at four-digit resolution. The number of donors typed differed by locus, with roughly 620-630 for A, B, C, DRB1 and DQB1, 522 for DQA1, about 610 for DPA1, and around 430 for DPB1. Because of strong linkage in the cohort, roughly five DR-DQ haplotypes were treated as single units for association and clustering. Among about 390 genotyped donors of the cohort, an average of roughly 240,000 unique TCR beta nucleotide sequences were sequenced per donor, roughly a sixth of them non-productive. Study-wide conclusions, independent of this receptor: When HLA alleles, especially DR and DQ, strongly co-occurred, TCR associations were difficult to assign to individual alleles. The study gave a list of 150 to 200 TCR beta chains associated with cytomegalovirus. In vitro tests confirmed that three of the cytomegalovirus-associated TCR beta chains recognize cytomegalovirus antigens. In a later analysis, HLA-associated TCR beta chains were found to be more clonally expanded and to have lower generation probabilities than equally common non-associated chains. The cohort was sequenced for TCR beta chains only, and without alpha or paired-chain data the features that could be detected were limited. Roughly uniform sequencing depth across donors was assumed in presence/absence analyses, although this assumption may not hold. A group of highly shared sequence variants was considered likely to be a technical artifact of the sequencing pipeline. The only immune exposure information available for the cohort was CMV serostatus. A later analysis associated some 17,000 TCR beta sequences with specific HLA alleles at a false discovery rate of 0.05. A further reported finding was that TCR beta sequences accurately predicted the HLA-A and HLA-B alleles for most subjects in the first cohort. It was suggested by the authors that the approach could potentially be generalized to other disease states and immunological phenotypes. Compared with the roughly 700-donor mean, donors in an Asian-associated ancestry cluster had fewer N-insertions in productive TCRs, according to a later genetic analysis. In an earlier analysis of over 550 of the donors, most TCR beta V segments were observed in productive rearrangements about 87% or about 30% of the time, broadly matching IMGT annotations. Correlated functional status among segregating V segments might reflect linkage disequilibrium, but an unknown experimental factor could not be ruled out. An association between a missense DCLRE1C variant and V-gene and J-gene trimming of TCR beta chains was found in a later genetic analysis and replicated in an independent cohort. In a later analysis, several top co-occurrence clusters were reported to appear linked to parvovirus B19, influenza, CMV and Epstein-Barr virus. The classifier was reported to diagnose cytomegalovirus status with high specificity and sensitivity in both the original cohort and the validation cohort. While some public TCRs were present in many individuals, most TCR sequences turned up only very rarely across donors. Some IMGT-functional V segments, including TRBV6-2 and TRBV6-3, could not be told apart with the 87-base-pair reads, so those segments were excluded. Because counts were too low, roughly 18 rarely observed V segments, including chromosome 9 orphons, were left out of the earlier analysis of several hundred of the donors. Because HLA typing was unavailable for some donors at each locus, only the typed subset was used in association tests. Most CMV-associated TCR beta chains appeared to be HLA-restricted in a later analysis, and the HLA associations seemed to be driven largely by CMV exposure. In a later analysis, TCR association rates were found to vary across HLA loci, with the most associated TCRs seen for DRB1 alleles and the fewest for HLA-C alleles.

Per the germline V gene (reference sequence), SGHNT is the CDR1 and YYREEE is the CDR2. V has 3 bases trimmed and J has 0 bases trimmed; junction bases matching no gene number 1. Including the terminal cysteine and phenylalanine, the CDR3 comprises 16 residues. Only the CDR3 part of the read is kept: 48 bases, read in frame from the first base. The cohort comprised some 700 healthy bone marrow donors. Cohort members were all nominally healthy when sampled, although unrecorded immune exposures were likely present. The donor tested CMV seronegative, placing the donor among the roughly 350 seronegative members of the cohort. A peripheral blood sample was collected from each donor, and TCR beta sequencing was performed on peripheral blood mononuclear cells. Genomic DNA was extracted from the blood cell samples with the Qiagen DNeasy Blood Extraction Kit. A note on this clone: The target of this receptor is not known.

Library creation used the immunoSEQ multiplex PCR assay. The multiplex PCR relied on a mix of 60 forward primers for TCR Vbeta segments and 13 reverse primers for TCR Jbeta segments. The CDR3 region of rearranged TCR beta genes was amplified from genomic DNA with a multiplex PCR assay. The Illumina HiSeq System was used to sequence the amplified TCR beta libraries as 87-base-pair reads. Per the original workflow: In a later analysis, around 80 million unique TCR beta chains were counted across the approximately 640 repertoires, and roughly 11 million of these chains were shared by at least two donors. Raw reads were error-corrected and collapsed into unique sequences with a nearest-neighbor algorithm that merged closely related sequences to remove PCR and sequencing errors. To assign V, D and J gene segments, CDR3 sequences were aligned to IMGT reference sequences. For a sequence to be retained, a match of at least six nucleotides to both a V gene segment and a J gene segment was required. A rearrangement was called productive if the CDR3 had no stop codons and remained in frame with V and J, and every other rearrangement was called non-productive. Following IMGT convention, CDR3 was defined as the stretch from the second conserved V-encoded cysteine up to the conserved J-encoded phenylalanine. In an earlier analysis of roughly 580 of the donors, sequences lacking an unambiguous match to a single V gene segment were excluded. In an earlier analysis of several hundred of the donors, V segments were called functional above 56.7% productive rearrangements and were called segregating when the between-donor standard deviation exceeded 5%. To diagnose cytomegalovirus status from the catalog of TCR beta chain sequences, a statistical classification framework was built. A later analysis assigned V and J genes by comparing TCR nucleotide sequences with IMGT/GENE-DB human TR gene sequences. In a later analysis, CDR3 sequences and most-parsimonious VDJ recombination scenarios were assigned using the TCRdist pipeline. In a later analysis, every TCR beta chain was defined by the combination of its CDR3 amino acid sequence and its V-gene family, and reads without a unique V-gene family were dropped. To address suspected cross-contamination and a sequencing artifact, a later analysis removed a few hundred highly shared, low-generation-probability nucleotide sequences. In a later analysis, a clonal expansion index was calculated for each public chain from normalized within-repertoire ranks of inferred template counts. Generation probabilities in a later analysis came from a VDJ recombination model fitted to out-of-frame rearrangements, and those results were checked against IGoR. Hypergeometric tests were used in a later analysis to score TCR-TCR, TCR-HLA and TCR-CMV co-occurrence, with a repertoire-size bias correction applied to the TCR pairs. To estimate false discovery rates, a later analysis permuted the HLA or CMV assignments 20 times. In a later analysis, co-occurring TCRs were grouped using DBSCAN, and TCRdist sequence similarity was added for clustering within HLA-allele-positive subsets. For co-occurrence clustering, repertoires with fewer than 30,000 or more than 120,000 public chains were excluded, along with roughly five repertoires with anomalous nucleotide sharing. Entries here come from immuneACCESS through TCRdb and include only in-frame sequences with V and J called. Some clones fail to appear in such tables; in the studies checked, an unresolved V gene covers under half of the shortfall, and the cause of the remainder is unknown. The V and J calls and clone size are taken from that table; D and trimming were inferred from the DNA. The sample's table lists a count of about 46,000 clones. About 1.2% of the sample rests with the top ten.

The sample was PBMCs. The receptor chain draws on TRBV5-4 and TRBJ2-1; 12 middle bases align to TRBD2. The receptor was derived from a woman between 40 and 55 years old in good health and CMV-seronegative. The CDR3: CASSWGLAGSYNEQFF. At the DNA level, the sequence is TGTGCCAGCAGCTGGGGACTAGCGGGCTCCTACAATGAGCAGTTCTTC.